This entry concerns a single T cell receptor (beta chain). CDR1 and CDR2 from the germline V gene are SEHNR and FQNEAQ (reference sequence). The CDR3 covers 14 residues. V shed 4 bases, J shed 7 bases, and the junction held 1 base outside the gene matches. This record belongs to a study of cytomegalovirus exposure and HLA in healthy donors. It was with 60 Vbeta and 13 Jbeta primers that the PCR ran. The repertoire was sequenced with immunoSEQ multiplex PCR; TCRdb's copy has only in-frame clones and lacks some. Among 100,000 to 150,000 clones listed, 65% to 90% were seen once. This TCR was recovered from a man aged 50-60 years in good health and CMV-seronegative. The sequenced sample consisted of PBMCs. The chain carries TRBV7-9 and TRBJ1-6; 10 bases line up with TRBD1. In DNA, the CDR3 is TGTGCCAGCAGCTGGGGACAGGGGAATTCACCCCTCCACTTT. This codes for CASSWGQGNSPLHF.